This T cell receptor beta chain stems from a study of blood T cell repertoires in COVID-19. Trimming took off 0 bases at V and 0 bases at J, with 16 bases between the two ends. Per the germline V gene, CDR1 is SGHNT and CDR2 is YYREEE (reference sequence). CDR3 size: 18 residues. Per the original data handling: Counts of nucleated cells, estimated from reference gene primer amplification, were obtained. The table came from immunoSEQ multiplex PCR; TCRdb's copy has only in-frame clones and leaves some out. The V and J calls and clone size were taken over from that table, and D and trimming were inferred from the DNA. The sample lists 160,000 or so clones, 75% to 85% seen once, with around 8% in the top ten. Only a few counts were recorded for this clone.

This receptor was taken from a woman aged 55-70 years with COVID-19, enrolled during active disease. The chain has TRBV5-4 and TRBJ1-3; weak D call: TRBD1 (5 bases). The sample was peripheral blood. The CDR3 here is CASSLDPLGASSGNTIYF. CDR3 DNA: TGTGCCAGCAGCTTGGACCCCTTAGGGGCGAGCTCTGGAAACACCATATATTTT. Together with reference TRBV5-4 and TRBJ1-3, the CDR3 gives the full variable domain: ETGVTQSPTHLIKTRGQQVTLRCSSQSGHNTVSWYQQALGQGPQFIFQYYREEENGRGNFPPRFSGLQFPNYSSELNVNALELDDSALYLCASSLDPLGASSGNTIYFGEGSWLTVV.